A selection of T cell receptor beta chains follows, all from one sample in a study of OX40 agonist ivuxolimab in advanced cancers. Using immunoSEQ multiplex PCR, the repertoire was profiled, and TCRdb retains in-frame clones only, with some absent. Here the sample spans 70,000 or so clones, more than 70% being singletons. The source material was CD4+ or CD8+ T cells sorted from blood, sampled in a trial of the OX40 agonist ivuxolimab. The receptors stem from an adult with an advanced solid tumor such as melanoma, head and neck, liver or kidney cancer. Both conserved end residues are part of each CDR3. A D gene is named only where the DNA matches it firmly. A row's size may be missing; if present it is once, few, many or a size class.

few	TRBV6-5	TRBJ1-1	13	.	TGTGCCAGCACCTACACAGCTGGCACTGAAGCTTTCTTT	CASTYTAGTEAFF
.	TRBV7-2	TRBJ2-7	15	.	TGTGCCAGCAGCGGGGGCCCGAACGCAGGCTACGAGCAGTACTTC	CASSGGPNAGYEQYF
once	TRBV7-2	TRBJ2-1	16	.	TGTGCCAGCAGCCTGGGTCCAGGGACGGTCCTTTTTGGGCAGTTCTTC	CASSLGPGTVLFGQFF
.	TRBV7-9	TRBJ2-1	16	TRBD2	TGTGCCAGCAGCAGATTGCGAGCGGGACGCTACAATGAGCAGTTCTTC	CASSRLRAGRYNEQFF
.	TRBV7-9	TRBJ1-4	15	.	TGTGCCAGCAGCTCCTCAGTTGCAACTAATGAAAAACTGTTTTTT	CASSSSVATNEKLFF
.	TRBV15	TRBJ1-1	16	TRBD1	TGTGCCACCAGCAGAGATTCGTTACAGGGGGCGGGTGAAGCTTTCTTT	CATSRDSLQGAGEAFF
once	TRBV11-3	TRBJ2-3	15	.	TGTGCCAGCACCAAGAAACAGGCTGGGACAGATACGCAGTATTTT	CASTKKQAGTDTQYF
.	TRBV27	TRBJ2-1	15	.	TGTGCCAGCAGTTTCGGTAGCGGCCCTTACAATGAGCAGTTCTTC	CASSFGSGPYNEQFF
.	TRBV7-8	TRBJ2-1	19	TRBD2	TGTGCCAGCAGCCCGGGCCGGACTAGCGGGAGTAGATCCTACAATGAGCAGTTCTTC	CASSPGRTSGSRSYNEQFF
.	TRBV4-1	TRBJ1-1	14	TRBD1	TGCGCCAGCAGCTGGACAGGGGCGGACACTGAAGCTTTCTTT	CASSWTGADTEAFF